Detailed here is one TCR beta chain. No antigen is known for it. One end of the junction varies from germline; a read error may be responsible. The method was immunoSEQ multiplex PCR; TCRdb's version includes in-frame clones alone and lacks a portion of them. The data hold under 150,000 clones, with approximately 92% observed a single time. CDR3 size: 13 residues. Per germline, CDR1 SGHAT and CDR2 FQNNGV. This entry belongs to a study of graft-versus-host responses after intestinal transplantation. Study-wide context: Every one of the recipients received anti-thymocyte globulin induction and afterwards took tacrolimus and steroids for approximately 3 years. Study-level points and caveats: GvH clones appeared in recipient marrow, some first in ileum or blood.

Sequenced here: unstimulated CD4+ T cells sorted from spleen or lymph node cells, sampled before intestinal transplant. The rearrangement uses TRBV11-2 and TRBJ2-1; D unresolved. This sequence originates from a human donor who received an intestinal transplant. In DNA, the CDR3 is TGTGCCAGCAGCGTAGACCCGTACAATGAGCAGTTCTTC. Its protein product is CASSVDPYNEQFF.